One and the same sample provided the 14 T cell receptor beta chains below, sequenced in a study of blood T cell repertoires in COVID-19. TCRdb's copy holds only in-frame clones and misses some; the assay was immunoSEQ multiplex PCR. The repertoire holds 100,000 to 120,000 clones, with approximately 70% as singletons. Sequencing used peripheral blood. All receptors derive from an older woman with acute or convalescent COVID-19.

This chain joins TRBV5-8 and TRBJ2-1; perhaps TRBD1 as D (6 bases). Trimming shortened V by 0 bases and J by 9 bases, and 10 bases separated the two germline ends. CDR3 length equals 13 residues. Germline values: CDR1 SGHTS, CDR2 YDEGEE. The CDR3 region is CASSLVARGEQFF. CDR3 nucleotides: TGTGCCAGCAGCTTGGTTGCCAGGGGTGAGCAGTTCTTC.

V gene TRBV10-1 combines with J gene TRBJ2-2, with D perhaps matching TRBD1 (6 bases). CDR3 length: 14 amino acids. The ends were cut back, 11 bases at V and 4 bases at J, with 17 bases in the middle. The germline V gene has CDR1 WNHNN and CDR2 SYGVQD (reference sequence). The chain's CDR3 is CARLGQGSTGELFF. The CDR3 bases are TGCGCCCGCCTAGGGCAGGGGTCCACCGGGGAGCTGTTTTTT.

V gene TRBV5-8 combines with J gene TRBJ1-2; unclear D gene. CDR3 size: 14 residues. The V end was cut by 6 bases, the J end by 11 bases, with 23 bases between. CDR1 is SGHTS and CDR2 is YDEGEE in the germline V gene. The chain's CDR3 is CASNHLLALFTYTF. The DNA of the CDR3 is TGTGCCAGCAACCACCTACTAGCGCTCTTTACGTACACCTTC.

The J gene is TRBJ2-3, the V gene TRBV6-5; D might be TRBD1 (5 bases). The V end was cut by 11 bases, the J end by 0 bases, with 12 bases between. The CDR3 is 13 amino acids. The germline V gene encodes CDR1 MNHEY and CDR2 SVGAGI. The CDR3 DNA sequence: TGTGCCGCCAGGGTTTACAGCACAGATACGCAGTATTTT. It is translated as CAARVYSTDTQYF.

The rearrangement uses TRBV6-2 or TRBV6-3 and TRBJ1-6, with TRBD1 matching over 8 bases. Germline CDR1 reads MNHEY; CDR2 reads SVGEGT. The J segment lost 10 bases and the V segment lost 2 bases, leaving 7 bases of the junction unmatched. The CDR3 extends over 15 amino acids. CDR3 bases: TGTGCCAGCAGTTACACCGGGACAGGAGGGTCACCCCTCCACTTT. It specifies CASSYTGTGGSPLHF.

The J gene is TRBJ1-5, the V gene TRBV27, with a possible D match to TRBD1 (5 bases). V lost 0 bases and J lost 9, with 15 bases in between. Germline V gives CDR1 MNHEY, CDR2 SMNVEV (reference sequence). The CDR3 runs to 15 residues. The CDR3 bases are TGTGCCAGCAGTTTATCTGGTTCGGGGGGAAGGCCCCAGCATTTT. It translates to CASSLSGSGGRPQHF.

This clone was detected only a few times. The chain combines TRBV29-1 with TRBJ1-1; 11 bases align to TRBD1. Germline lookup yields CDR1 SQVTM and CDR2 ANQGSEA. The length of the CDR3 is 12 residues. The V gene end was trimmed by 7 bases and the J gene end by 7 bases; junction bases not matched to a gene: 5. As DNA, the CDR3 is TGCAGCGCTAGGACAGGGGGCAATGAAGCTTTCTTT. This translates into CSARTGGNEAFF.

The chain has TRBV3-1 (or the pseudogene TRBV3-2) and TRBJ1-1, with D perhaps matching TRBD1 (6 bases). Per germline, CDR1 LGHDT and CDR2 YNNKEL (reference sequence). The CDR3 runs 14 residues. V lost 1 base and J lost 7, with 13 bases in between. The CDR3 bases are TGTGCCAGCAGCCAAGGTTTCAGGGGATTTGAAGCTTTCTTT. Translated: CASSQGFRGFEAFF.

In its sample, this clone was seen once. The rearrangement joins TRBV5-1 to TRBJ1-3, with D tentatively TRBD1 (6 bases). V lost 5 bases and J 4 bases, leaving 16 bases between the germline ends. The CDR3 extends over 15 amino acids. Germline V gives CDR1 SGHRS, CDR2 YFSETQ. DNA of the CDR3: TGCGCCAGCAGTCTCGTCCCGGGACAAGGAAACACCATATATTTT. As protein: CASSLVPGQGNTIYF.

Comments on this clone: The sample carries other DNA sequences with the same CDR3. This sequence joins TRBV10-3 and TRBJ1-1; weak D call: TRBD1 (5 bases). CDR1 is ENHRY, CDR2 SYGVKD, per germline. The V gene lost 5 bases and the J gene lost 1 base, with 8 bases spanning the gap. The CDR3 consists of 13 residues. This chain's CDR3 is CAISPQGNTEAFF. The CDR3 nucleotides are TGTGCCATCAGTCCTCAGGGGAACACTGAAGCTTTCTTT.

J is TRBJ2-7 and V is TRBV5-1; TRBD2 agrees at 8 bases. Trimming cost V 4 bases and J 2 bases; bases outside gene matches: 5. The CDR3 covers 14 residues. Per germline, CDR1 SGHRS and CDR2 YFSETQ. The CDR3 here is CASSASGLPYEQYF. CDR3 bases: TGCGCCAGCAGCGCTAGCGGGCTCCCCTACGAGCAGTACTTC.

This clone has just a few counts. The chain employs TRBV7-9 and TRBJ1-2; TRBD1 aligns across 7 bases. V shed 6 bases, J shed 6 bases, and the junction held 13 bases outside the gene matches. The germline CDR1 and CDR2 sequences are SEHNR and FQNEAQ (reference sequence). CDR3 length: 15 amino acids. The DNA of the CDR3 is TGTGCCAGCAGGGCCTCCCGGGACAGAGTGAATGGCTACACCTTC. Residues: CASRASRDRVNGYTF.

The rearrangement links TRBV30 to TRBJ1-3; TRBD1 might be the D (5 bases). The V end was cut by 2 bases, the J end by 0 bases, with 5 bases between. The CDR3 consists of 13 residues. Germline V gene lookup returns CDR1 GTSNPN and CDR2 SVGIG (reference sequence). The CDR3 sequence: CAWSRGSGNTIYF. The CDR3 region has the DNA TGTGCCTGGAGTAGGGGCTCTGGAAACACCATATATTTT.

The chain's CDR3 is CAISESWLAGQTPAYNEKLFF. The CDR3 nucleotides read TGTGCCATCAGTGAGTCCTGGTTAGCGGGCCAGACCCCCGCCTATAATGAAAAACTGTTTTTT. The chain recombines TRBV10-3 with TRBJ1-4, with D hard to call. Trimming removed 0 bases at V and 4 bases at J, with 27 bases between. The germline CDR1 and CDR2 sequences are ENHRY and SYGVKD. This CDR3 comprises 21 residues.